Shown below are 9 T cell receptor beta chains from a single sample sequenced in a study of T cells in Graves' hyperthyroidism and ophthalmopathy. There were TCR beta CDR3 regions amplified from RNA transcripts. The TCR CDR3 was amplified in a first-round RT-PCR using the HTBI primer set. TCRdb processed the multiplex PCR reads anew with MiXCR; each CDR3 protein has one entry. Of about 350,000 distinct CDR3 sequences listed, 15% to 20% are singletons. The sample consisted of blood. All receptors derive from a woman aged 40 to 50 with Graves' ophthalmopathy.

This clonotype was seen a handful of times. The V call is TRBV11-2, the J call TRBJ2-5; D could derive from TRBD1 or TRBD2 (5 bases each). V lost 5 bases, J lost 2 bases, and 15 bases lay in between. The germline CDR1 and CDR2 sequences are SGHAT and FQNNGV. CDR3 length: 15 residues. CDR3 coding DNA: TGTGCCAGCAGCCCCGGGACCGGGGCACAAGAGACCCAGTACTTC. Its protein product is CASSPGTGAQETQYF.

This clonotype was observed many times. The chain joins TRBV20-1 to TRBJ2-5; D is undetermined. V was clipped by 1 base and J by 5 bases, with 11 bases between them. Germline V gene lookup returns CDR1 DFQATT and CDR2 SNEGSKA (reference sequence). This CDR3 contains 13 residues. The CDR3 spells CSARVGAFETQYF. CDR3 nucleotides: TGCAGTGCTAGAGTGGGTGCTTTCGAGACCCAGTACTTC.

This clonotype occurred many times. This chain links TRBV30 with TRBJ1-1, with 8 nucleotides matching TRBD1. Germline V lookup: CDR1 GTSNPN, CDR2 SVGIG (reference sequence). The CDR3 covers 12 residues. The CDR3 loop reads CAWDRLNTEAFF. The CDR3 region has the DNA TGTGCTTGGGACAGGCTGAACACTGAAGCTTTCTTT.

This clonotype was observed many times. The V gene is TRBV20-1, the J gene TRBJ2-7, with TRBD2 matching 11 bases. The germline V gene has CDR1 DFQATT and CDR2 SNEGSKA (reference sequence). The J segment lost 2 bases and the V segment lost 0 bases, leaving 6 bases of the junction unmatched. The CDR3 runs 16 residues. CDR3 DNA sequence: TGCAGTGCTAGAGACCCTAGCGGGAGGACACCCTACGAGCAGTACTTC. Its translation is CSARDPSGRTPYEQYF.

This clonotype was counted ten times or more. The CDR3 DNA reads as TGTGCCAGCAGTTTAAGGAGCGGGGTTAACTATGGCTACACCTTC. This gives the protein CASSLRSGVNYGYTF. The V and J genes are TRBV27 and TRBJ1-2; no clear D. Trimming removed 2 bases from V and 1 base from J, with 11 bases in between. CDR1 is MNHEY and CDR2 is SMNVEV in the germline V gene (reference sequence). The CDR3 runs to 15 residues.

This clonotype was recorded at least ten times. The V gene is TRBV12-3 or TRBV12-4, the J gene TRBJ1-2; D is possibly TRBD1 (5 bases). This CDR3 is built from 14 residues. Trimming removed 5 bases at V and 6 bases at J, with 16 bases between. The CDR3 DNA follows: TGTGCCAGCAGTACGTTGGTAGGGGTGCATGGCTACACCTTC. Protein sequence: CASSTLVGVHGYTF.

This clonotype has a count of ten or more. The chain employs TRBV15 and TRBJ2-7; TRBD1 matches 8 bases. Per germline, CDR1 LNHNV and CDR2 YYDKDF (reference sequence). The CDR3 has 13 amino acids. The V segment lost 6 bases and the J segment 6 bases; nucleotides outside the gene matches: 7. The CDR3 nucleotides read TGTGCCACCAGAGGACAGGGTTTTGTCGAGCAGTACTTC. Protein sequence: CATRGQGFVEQYF.

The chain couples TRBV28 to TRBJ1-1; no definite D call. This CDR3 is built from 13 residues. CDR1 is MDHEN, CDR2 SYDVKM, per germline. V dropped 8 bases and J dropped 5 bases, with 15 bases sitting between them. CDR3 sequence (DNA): TGTGCCAGCTGTCAGATGGCGAGTACTGAAGCTTTCTTT. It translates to CASCQMASTEAFF.

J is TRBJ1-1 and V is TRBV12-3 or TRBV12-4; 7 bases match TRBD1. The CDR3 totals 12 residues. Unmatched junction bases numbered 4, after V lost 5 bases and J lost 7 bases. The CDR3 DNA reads TGTGCCAGCAGTCATACAGGGGATGAAGCTTTCTTT. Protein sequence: CASSHTGDEAFF.